This T cell receptor beta chain was documented in a study of blood T cells in healthy people across ages. Study observations and caveats: Long-lived and aged donors differed, with more naive CD4+ cells and higher diversity in the long-lived. Roughly linear age-related decline in beta diversity appeared, significant by age approximately 40.

Next came a second PCR, run for roughly 6 to 11 cycles, which used a sample-barcoded 5' primer along with a J-beta primer mix. TCRdb passed the 5' RACE reads through MiXCR, listing each CDR3 protein once. The repertoire holds nearly 1 million distinct CDR3 sequences, with roughly 50% as singletons. Concerning this clonotype: Its antigen remains unidentified. A much bigger clone sits one base away, suggesting this may be a read error.

Aged roughly 6 to 90, donors were systemically healthy Caucasians from Russia. This CDR3 spans 12 amino acids. Trimming removed 4 bases from V and 4 bases from J; junction bases left unmatched: 1. Germline lookup yields CDR1 SQVTM and CDR2 ANQGSEA. The chain is built from TRBV29-1 and TRBJ2-4, with 7 bases lining up with TRBD1. The TCR was taken from a woman aged 60 to 75 in good health. The sequenced material came from blood. The DNA of the CDR3 is TGCAGCGTTGCGGACAGGAAAAACATTCAGTACTTC. Its protein product is CSVADRKNIQYF.